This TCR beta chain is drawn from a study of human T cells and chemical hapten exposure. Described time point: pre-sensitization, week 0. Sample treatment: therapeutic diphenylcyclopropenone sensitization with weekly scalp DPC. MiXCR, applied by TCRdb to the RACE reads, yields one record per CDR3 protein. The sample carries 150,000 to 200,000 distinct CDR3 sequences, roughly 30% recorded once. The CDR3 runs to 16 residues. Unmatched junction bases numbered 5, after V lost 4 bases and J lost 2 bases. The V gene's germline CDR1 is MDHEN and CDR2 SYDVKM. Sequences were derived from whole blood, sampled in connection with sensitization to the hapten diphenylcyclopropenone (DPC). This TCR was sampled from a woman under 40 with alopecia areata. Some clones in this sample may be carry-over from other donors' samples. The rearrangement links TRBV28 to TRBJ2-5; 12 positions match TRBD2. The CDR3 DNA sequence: TGTGCCAGCAGTTCGACTAGCGGGGGCCCGCAAGAGACCCAGTACTTC. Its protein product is CASSSTSGGPQETQYF.